Listed below are T cell receptor beta chains from one sample, sequenced in a study of T cells after yellow fever vaccination. One entry per CDR3 protein results from TCRdb running MiXCR on the 5' RACE reads. The table records hundreds of thousands of distinct CDR3 sequences, approximately 12% of them present only once. The sequencing used PBMCs, collected on the day of the yellow fever booster vaccination. Receptors were obtained from a man between 25 and 39 years old who received the YFV17D yellow fever vaccine. Both conserved end residues are part of each CDR3. The D gene is left open where the match is weak. Size is omitted from some rows. Given values are once, few, many or a class for expanded clones.

clone_size	d_call	j_call	v_call	cdr3_aa	cdr3_nt
.	.	TRBJ2-5	TRBV28	CASSLFDRKETQYF	TGTGCCAGCAGTTTATTCGACAGGAAAGAGACCCAGTACTTC
many	.	TRBJ2-1	TRBV5-4	CASSLGRGDEQFF	TGTGCCAGCAGCTTGGGCAGGGGCGATGAGCAGTTCTTC
few	TRBD1	TRBJ2-2	TRBV4-3	CASRYRGLATGELFF	TGCGCCAGCCGATACAGGGGGCTTGCCACCGGGGAGCTGTTTTTT
.	.	TRBJ1-2	TRBV19	CASSLLLGAYGYTF	TGTGCCAGTAGTCTCTTGTTGGGGGCATATGGCTACACCTTC
many	TRBD1	TRBJ1-5	TRBV5-5	CASRQGWLQGANPQHF	TGTGCCAGCAGACAGGGTTGGTTACAGGGGGCAAATCCCCAGCATTTT
many	.	TRBJ1-1	TRBV28	CASTGNYVMNTEAFF	TGTGCCAGCACAGGGAACTACGTTATGAACACTGAAGCTTTCTTT
.	TRBD1	TRBJ2-7	TRBV20-1	CSARVAETGGYEQYF	TGCAGTGCTAGAGTGGCCGAGACAGGGGGTTACGAGCAGTACTTC
.	TRBD2	TRBJ2-2	TRBV5-1	CASSPPTGTSGSPAGELFF	TGCGCCAGCAGCCCCCCGACCGGGACTAGCGGGAGTCCGGCCGGGGAGCTGTTTTTT
many	.	TRBJ2-7	TRBV5-5	CASNWGSVTYEQYF	TGTGCCAGCAACTGGGGTAGCGTAACCTACGAGCAGTACTTC
few	.	TRBJ2-7	TRBV20-1	CSASTGILTYEQYF	TGCAGTGCTAGTACAGGGATACTGACCTACGAGCAGTACTTC
.	.	TRBJ2-7	TRBV28	CASTPRAGTYDYEQYF	TGTGCCAGCACCCCCCGGGCCGGGACTTACGACTACGAGCAGTACTTC
.	TRBD2	TRBJ2-3	TRBV10-3	CAISESLTSGTDTQYF	TGTGCCATCAGTGAGTCGCTGACTAGCGGCACAGATACGCAGTATTTT
.	.	TRBJ2-3	TRBV12-3/TRBV12-4	CASSSLSGLGNTDTQYF	TGTGCCAGCAGTTCCCTATCGGGGTTGGGGAACACAGATACGCAGTATTTT
few	TRBD1	TRBJ1-2	TRBV7-2	CASSLWTGANYGYTF	TGTGCCAGCAGCTTATGGACAGGGGCGAACTATGGCTACACCTTC
.	.	TRBJ2-5	TRBV29-1	CSVVEAQETQYF	TGCAGCGTTGTGGAAGCCCAAGAGACCCAGTACTTC
few	.	TRBJ1-5	TRBV7-2	CASSFVPRVPSEIQHF	TGTGCCAGCAGCTTCGTCCCCAGGGTCCCGTCCGAGATCCAGCATTTT
.	.	TRBJ2-1	TRBV5-1	CARYGYNEQFF	TGCGCCCGTTACGGGTACAATGAGCAGTTCTTC
.	TRBD2	TRBJ2-3	TRBV11-2	CASSLVFLRGTSGRALGTDTQYF	TGTGCCAGCAGCTTAGTCTTTTTACGGGGGACTAGCGGGAGGGCCCTAGGGACAGATACGCAGTATTTT
few	TRBD2	TRBJ2-5	TRBV3-1	CASSYRPGGREETQYF	TGTGCCAGCAGCTACCGCCCGGGGGGAAGAGAAGAGACCCAGTACTTC
.	TRBD2	TRBJ2-2	TRBV6-5	CASSLLAGAATGELFF	TGTGCCAGCAGTCTACTAGCGGGTGCTGCCACCGGGGAGCTGTTTTTT
many	TRBD2	TRBJ2-7	TRBV4-3	CASSQGLAGHHEQYF	TGCGCCAGCAGCCAAGGACTAGCGGGCCATCACGAGCAGTACTTC
.	TRBD1	TRBJ1-4	TRBV20-1	CSARGTGYEKLFF	TGCAGTGCCAGGGGGACAGGGTATGAAAAACTGTTTTTT
few	.	TRBJ2-5	TRBV10-3	CAISEGGGEEKGETQYF	TGTGCCATCAGTGAGGGAGGGGGCGAGGAGAAGGGAGAGACCCAGTACTTC
few	TRBD1	TRBJ2-7	TRBV5-1	CASSAGTVPAYEQYF	TGCGCCAGCAGCGCCGGGACAGTGCCTGCTTACGAGCAGTACTTC